This is a list of T cell receptor beta chains from one sample in a study of patients and donors after allogeneic stem cell transplantation. TCRdb ran MiXCR on the RT-PCR reads and lists one entry per CDR3 protein. Of about 110,000 distinct CDR3 sequences listed, less than 45% were seen once; the top ten hold more than 25%. The sequencing sample was made of blood, either unsorted or a sorted T cell fraction (not recorded which). The receptors stem from a human donor who was either an allogeneic HSCT recipient or a stem cell or donor lymphocyte infusion donor (not recorded which). It is not recorded whose cells these are; they may come from a transplant donor. Both conserved end residues are part of each CDR3. A D gene is named only where the DNA matches it firmly. Part of the rows lack a size; the others show once, few, many or a class for expanded clones.

length: 16
size: NA
J: TRBJ2-6
V: TRBV7-2
D: NA
DNA: TGTGCCAGCAGCTCCCCCCTGTGGGCTGGGGCCAACGTCCTGACTTTC
CDR3: CASSSPLWAGANVLTF

length: 16
size: NA
J: TRBJ2-1
V: TRBV28
D: TRBD2
DNA: TGTGCCAGCACCCTTTGGCGACTAGCGGGGAACAATGAGCAGTTCTTC
CDR3: CASTLWRLAGNNEQFF

length: 12
size: NA
J: TRBJ2-2
V: TRBV29-1
D: NA
DNA: TGCAGCGTGCGGGTCTTACCCGGGGAGCTGTTTTTT
CDR3: CSVRVLPGELFF

length: 16
size: few
J: TRBJ1-6
V: TRBV6-5
D: NA
DNA: TGTGCCAGCAGTTACTCGATACGGGGCACCAATTCACCCCTCCACTTT
CDR3: CASSYSIRGTNSPLHF

length: 15
size: many
J: TRBJ2-3
V: TRBV7-9
D: TRBD1
DNA: TGTGCCAGCAGCCCATGGGGACAGCCTCCAGATACGCAGTATTTT
CDR3: CASSPWGQPPDTQYF

length: 15
size: NA
J: TRBJ1-2
V: TRBV4-3
D: NA
DNA: TGCGCCAGCAGCCAAGATTTGGGAGCTTACTATGGCTACACCTTC
CDR3: CASSQDLGAYYGYTF

length: 16
size: NA
J: TRBJ2-4
V: TRBV7-2
D: TRBD2
DNA: TGTGCCAGCAGCTTAGTCCTGACTAGCGGCAAAAACATTCAGTACTTC
CDR3: CASSLVLTSGKNIQYF

length: 13
size: many
J: TRBJ2-7
V: TRBV7-2
D: NA
DNA: TGTGCCAGCAGCTCCGGGCCTAGTGGCGAGCAGTACTTC
CDR3: CASSSGPSGEQYF

length: 15
size: NA
J: TRBJ2-3
V: TRBV20-1
D: NA
DNA: TGCAGTGCCCCAAAAGGGAGGCCCGGGGCAGATACGCAGTATTTT
CDR3: CSAPKGRPGADTQYF

length: 14
size: NA
J: TRBJ1-1
V: TRBV10-2
D: NA
DNA: TGCGCCAGCAAAGCCGTGGACTGGGGCACTGAAGCTTTCTTT
CDR3: CASKAVDWGTEAFF

length: 14
size: NA
J: TRBJ1-1
V: TRBV7-9
D: NA
DNA: TGTGCCACCGTTAGGCCCGACTTGAACACTGAAGCTTTCTTT
CDR3: CATVRPDLNTEAFF

length: 14
size: many
J: TRBJ1-5
V: TRBV27
D: TRBD1
DNA: TGTGCCAGCAGTCCGCGGACAGGGAATCAGCCCCAGCATTTT
CDR3: CASSPRTGNQPQHF

length: 13
size: many
J: TRBJ1-4
V: TRBV20-1
D: NA
DNA: TGCAGTGCTCCACAGGTCGCAAATGAAAAACTGTTTTTT
CDR3: CSAPQVANEKLFF

length: 15
size: NA
J: TRBJ2-3
V: TRBV10-3
D: NA
DNA: TGTGCCATCAGGCAGGAGAGTGCGAGTACAGATACGCAGTATTTT
CDR3: CAIRQESASTDTQYF

length: 11
size: NA
J: TRBJ1-2
V: TRBV6-6
D: NA
DNA: TGTGCCGCCAGGGTTAACTATGGCTACACCTTC
CDR3: CAARVNYGYTF

length: 18
size: NA
J: TRBJ2-4
V: TRBV7-2
D: TRBD1
DNA: TGTGCCAGCAGCTCCGCACAGGGGGAAGGCCTGGCCAAAAACATTCAGTACTTC
CDR3: CASSSAQGEGLAKNIQYF

length: 14
size: once
J: TRBJ2-3
V: TRBV5-1
D: NA
DNA: TGCGCCAGCAGCCCCTACCTTCCGAGTGATACGCAGTATTTT
CDR3: CASSPYLPSDTQYF

length: 13
size: few
J: TRBJ1-1
V: TRBV15
D: NA
DNA: TGTGCCACCAGCACAGGGCGGAACACTGAAGCTTTCTTT
CDR3: CATSTGRNTEAFF

length: 16
size: many
J: TRBJ1-3
V: TRBV20-1
D: NA
DNA: TGCAGTGCCCTTAAACCCCAGGGCCGCTCTGGAAACACCATATATTTT
CDR3: CSALKPQGRSGNTIYF

length: 13
size: many
J: TRBJ1-5
V: TRBV12-3/TRBV12-4
D: NA
DNA: TGTGCCAGCAGTGGGGGGGGAATTCAGCCCCAGCATTTT
CDR3: CASSGGGIQPQHF

length: 17
size: NA
J: TRBJ2-1
V: TRBV5-1
D: TRBD2
DNA: TGCGCCAGCAGCTTGATAGGGACTAGCGGGATACCCAATGAGCAGTTCTTC
CDR3: CASSLIGTSGIPNEQFF

length: 14
size: NA
J: TRBJ2-3
V: TRBV30
D: TRBD2
DNA: TGTGCCTGGAGCCGGCTAGCGGGAAGGGATACGCAGTATTTT
CDR3: CAWSRLAGRDTQYF